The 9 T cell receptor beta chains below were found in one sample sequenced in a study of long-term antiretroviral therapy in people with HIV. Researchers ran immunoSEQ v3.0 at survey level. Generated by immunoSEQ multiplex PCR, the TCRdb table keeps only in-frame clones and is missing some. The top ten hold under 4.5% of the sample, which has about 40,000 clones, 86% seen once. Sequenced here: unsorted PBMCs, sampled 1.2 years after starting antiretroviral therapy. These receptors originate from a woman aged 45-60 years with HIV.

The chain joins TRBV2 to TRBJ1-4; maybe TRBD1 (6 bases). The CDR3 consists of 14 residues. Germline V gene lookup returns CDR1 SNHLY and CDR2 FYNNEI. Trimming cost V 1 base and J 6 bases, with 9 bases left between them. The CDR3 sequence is CASSEEGGDEKLFF. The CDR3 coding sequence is TGTGCCAGCAGTGAAGAAGGGGGAGATGAAAAACTGTTTTTT.

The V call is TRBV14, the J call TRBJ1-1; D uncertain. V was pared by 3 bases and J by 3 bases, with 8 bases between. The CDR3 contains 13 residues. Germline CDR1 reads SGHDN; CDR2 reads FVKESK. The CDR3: CASSQAIHTEAFF. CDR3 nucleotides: TGTGCCAGCAGCCAGGCAATACACACTGAAGCTTTCTTT.

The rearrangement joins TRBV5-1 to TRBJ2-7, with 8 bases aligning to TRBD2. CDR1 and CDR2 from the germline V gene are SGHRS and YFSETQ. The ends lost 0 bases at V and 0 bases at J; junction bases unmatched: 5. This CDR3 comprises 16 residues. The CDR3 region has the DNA TGCGCCAGCAGCTTGGCGGGGGGGCTGAGCTCCTACGAGCAGTACTTC. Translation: CASSLAGGLSSYEQYF.

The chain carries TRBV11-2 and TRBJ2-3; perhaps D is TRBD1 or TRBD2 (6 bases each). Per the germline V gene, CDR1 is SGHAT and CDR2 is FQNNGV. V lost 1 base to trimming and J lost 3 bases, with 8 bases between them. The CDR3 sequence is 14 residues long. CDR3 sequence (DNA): TGTGCCAGCAGCTTAGCGGGGGCAACAGATACGCAGTATTTT. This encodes CASSLAGATDTQYF.

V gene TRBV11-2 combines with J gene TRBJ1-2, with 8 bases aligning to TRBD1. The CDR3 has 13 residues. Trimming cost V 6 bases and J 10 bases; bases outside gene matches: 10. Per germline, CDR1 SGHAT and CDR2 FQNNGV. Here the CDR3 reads CASRSGTGFTYTF. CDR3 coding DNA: TGTGCCAGCAGGTCCGGGACAGGTTTTACCTACACCTTC.

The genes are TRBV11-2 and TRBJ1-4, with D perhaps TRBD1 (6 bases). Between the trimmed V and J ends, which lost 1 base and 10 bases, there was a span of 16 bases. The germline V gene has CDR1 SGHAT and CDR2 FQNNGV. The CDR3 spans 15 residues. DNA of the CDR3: TGTGCCAGCAGCTTAGCGAGGAGGGGAGGGGGAAAACTGTTTTTT. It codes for CASSLARRGGGKLFF.

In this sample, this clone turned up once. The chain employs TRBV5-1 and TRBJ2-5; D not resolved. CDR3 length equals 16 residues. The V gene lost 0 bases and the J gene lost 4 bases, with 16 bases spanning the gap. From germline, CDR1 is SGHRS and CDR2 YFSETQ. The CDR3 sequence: CASSLGITAKPETQYF. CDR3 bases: TGCGCCAGCAGCTTGGGGATAACAGCCAAACCAGAGACCCAGTACTTC.

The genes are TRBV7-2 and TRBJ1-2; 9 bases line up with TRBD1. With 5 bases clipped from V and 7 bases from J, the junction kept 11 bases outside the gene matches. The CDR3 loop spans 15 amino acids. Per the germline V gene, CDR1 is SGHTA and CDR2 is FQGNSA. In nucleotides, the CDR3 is TGTGCCAGCAGCCTAATGCCACAGGGGGCGATTGGCTACACCTTC. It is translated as CASSLMPQGAIGYTF.

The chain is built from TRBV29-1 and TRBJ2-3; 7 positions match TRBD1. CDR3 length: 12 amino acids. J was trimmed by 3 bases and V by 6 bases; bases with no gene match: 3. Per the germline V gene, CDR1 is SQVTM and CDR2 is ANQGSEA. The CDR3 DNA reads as TGCAGCGTCCGCAGGGGGACAGATACGCAGTATTTT. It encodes CSVRRGTDTQYF.